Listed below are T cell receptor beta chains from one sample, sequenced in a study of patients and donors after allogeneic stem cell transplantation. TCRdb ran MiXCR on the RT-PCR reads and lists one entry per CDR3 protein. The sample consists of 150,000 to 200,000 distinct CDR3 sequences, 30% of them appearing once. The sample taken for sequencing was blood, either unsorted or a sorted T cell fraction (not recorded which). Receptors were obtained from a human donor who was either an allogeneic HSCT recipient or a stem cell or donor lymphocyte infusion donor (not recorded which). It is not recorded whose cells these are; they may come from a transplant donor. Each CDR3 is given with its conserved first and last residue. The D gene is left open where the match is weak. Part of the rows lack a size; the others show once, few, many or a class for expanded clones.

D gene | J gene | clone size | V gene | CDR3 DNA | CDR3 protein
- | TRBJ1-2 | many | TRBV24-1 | TGTGCCACCAGTGACTCGACTTCTAACTATGGCTACACCTTC | CATSDSTSNYGYTF
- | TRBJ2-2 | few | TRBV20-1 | TGCAGTGCTAGAGGCGCGGGAAGCACCGGGGAGCTGTTTTTT | CSARGAGSTGELFF
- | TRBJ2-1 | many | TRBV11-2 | TGTGCCAGCAGCTTAGCGTACAATGAGCAGTTCTTC | CASSLAYNEQFF
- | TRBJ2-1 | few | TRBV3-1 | TGTGCCAGCAGCCAAGCGTCCGGGTACGACATGTTCTTC | CASSQASGYDMFF
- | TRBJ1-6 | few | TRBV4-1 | TGCGCCAGCAGCCAATGGTCCTCAGGGAATAATTCACCCCTCCACTTT | CASSQWSSGNNSPLHF
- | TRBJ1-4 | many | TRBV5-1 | TGCGCCAGCAGCTTGTCCGACCGACGAAATGAAAAACTGTTTTTT | CASSLSDRRNEKLFF
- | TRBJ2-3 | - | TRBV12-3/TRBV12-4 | TGTGCCAGCAGTATTAGCGATAGCACAGATACGCAGTATTTT | CASSISDSTDTQYF
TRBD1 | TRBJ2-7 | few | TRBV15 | TGTGCCACCAGGTCTCCGGACAGGCCCTACGAGCAGTACTTC | CATRSPDRPYEQYF
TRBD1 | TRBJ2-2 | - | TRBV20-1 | TGCAGTGCTAGAGATACAGGGGCCGGGGAGCTGTTTTTT | CSARDTGAGELFF
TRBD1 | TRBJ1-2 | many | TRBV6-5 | TGTGCCAGCAGTAATCATCCCGGGACAGGGAAGGACTATGGCTACACCTTC | CASSNHPGTGKDYGYTF
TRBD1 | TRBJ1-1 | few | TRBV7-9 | TGTGCCAGCAGCTTAGTGGAGACAGGGCGGACTGAAGCTTTCTTT | CASSLVETGRTEAFF
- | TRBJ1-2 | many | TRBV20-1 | TGCAGTGCTAGCCCAGGACAGAACGACTATGGCTACACCTTC | CSASPGQNDYGYTF
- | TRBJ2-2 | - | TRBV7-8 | TGTGCCAGCAGCTTAGCCTTAGTTGGGTACGGGGAGCTGTTTTTT | CASSLALVGYGELFF
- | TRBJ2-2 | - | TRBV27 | TGTGCCAGCAGTTCAACGGTTTCACCCCGAGGGGAGCTGTTTTTT | CASSSTVSPRGELFF
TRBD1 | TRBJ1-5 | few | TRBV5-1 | TGCGCCAGCAGCTTGGAGGGGGCACGCAATCAGCCCCAGCATTTT | CASSLEGARNQPQHF
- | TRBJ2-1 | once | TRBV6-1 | TGTGCCAGCAGTGAGGTGACTATCTACAATGAGCAGTTCTTC | CASSEVTIYNEQFF
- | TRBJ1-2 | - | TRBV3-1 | TGTGCCAGCAGCCAAGGGACAGTTGGCTACACCTTC | CASSQGTVGYTF
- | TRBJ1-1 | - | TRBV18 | TGTGCCAGCTCGCCCGACGCGAACACTGAAGCTTTCTTT | CASSPDANTEAFF
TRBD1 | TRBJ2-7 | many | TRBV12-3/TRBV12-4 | TGTGCCAGCTCACAGGGGGCTTACGAGCAGTACTTC | CASSQGAYEQYF
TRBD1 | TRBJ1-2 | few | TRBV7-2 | TGTGCCAGCAGCCCGAGGGACAGTTACTATGGCTACACCTTC | CASSPRDSYYGYTF
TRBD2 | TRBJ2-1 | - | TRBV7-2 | TGTGCCAGCAGCTTAGGCCCCGGACTAGCGGGAGCCTACAATGAGCAGTTCTTC | CASSLGPGLAGAYNEQFF
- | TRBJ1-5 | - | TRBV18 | TGTGCCAGCTCACCGGAGACAGGCCGTGTGCCCCAGCATTTT | CASSPETGRVPQHF
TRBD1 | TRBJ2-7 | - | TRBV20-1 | TGCAGTGCTAGTTGGGGTAGGGACAGGGGCGGCGAGCAGTACTTC | CSASWGRDRGGEQYF
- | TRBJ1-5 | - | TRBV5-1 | TGCGCCAGCAGCGCCCTGCCAGGGTCAAATCAGCCCCAGCATTTT | CASSALPGSNQPQHF
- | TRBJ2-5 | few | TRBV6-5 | TGTGCCAGCAGGTCCGGGGGTGTGGAGACCCAGTACTTC | CASRSGGVETQYF
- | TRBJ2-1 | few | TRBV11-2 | TGTGCCAGCAGCTCCGTGGAGAACAATGAGCAGTTCTTC | CASSSVENNEQFF
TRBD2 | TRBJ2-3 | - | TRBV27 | TGTGCCAGCAGTTTATTTGCGGGAGTAGAGTGGGCAGATACGCAGTATTTT | CASSLFAGVEWADTQYF
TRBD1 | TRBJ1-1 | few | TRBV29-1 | TGCAGCGGGGGACAGGGGAGGACTGAAGCTTTCTTT | CSGGQGRTEAFF
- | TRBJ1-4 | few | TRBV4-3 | TGCGCCAGCAGCGGGAGGGGACACGGGAAACTGTTTTTT | CASSGRGHGKLFF
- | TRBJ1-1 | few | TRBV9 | TGTGCCAGCAGCGTAGCCCCAGGGGCGTTGAACACTGAAGCTTTCTTT | CASSVAPGALNTEAFF
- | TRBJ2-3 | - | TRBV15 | TGTGCCACCAGCCCCTCAGCTCTAGATACGCAGTATTTT | CATSPSALDTQYF
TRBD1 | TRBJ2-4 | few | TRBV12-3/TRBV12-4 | TGTGCCAGCAGTCCTCCGGGACAGGGCCTTCAGTACTTC | CASSPPGQGLQYF
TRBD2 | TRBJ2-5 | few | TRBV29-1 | TGCAGCGTTGGTACGGCGGGAGTGTCAGAGACCCAGTACTTC | CSVGTAGVSETQYF
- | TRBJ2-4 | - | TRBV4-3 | TGCGCCAGCAGCCAAGGGGTTCTAGCCAAAAACATTCAGTACTTC | CASSQGVLAKNIQYF
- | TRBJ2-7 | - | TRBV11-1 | TGTGCCAGCATCTGGGGCAGGAACGAGCAGTACTTC | CASIWGRNEQYF